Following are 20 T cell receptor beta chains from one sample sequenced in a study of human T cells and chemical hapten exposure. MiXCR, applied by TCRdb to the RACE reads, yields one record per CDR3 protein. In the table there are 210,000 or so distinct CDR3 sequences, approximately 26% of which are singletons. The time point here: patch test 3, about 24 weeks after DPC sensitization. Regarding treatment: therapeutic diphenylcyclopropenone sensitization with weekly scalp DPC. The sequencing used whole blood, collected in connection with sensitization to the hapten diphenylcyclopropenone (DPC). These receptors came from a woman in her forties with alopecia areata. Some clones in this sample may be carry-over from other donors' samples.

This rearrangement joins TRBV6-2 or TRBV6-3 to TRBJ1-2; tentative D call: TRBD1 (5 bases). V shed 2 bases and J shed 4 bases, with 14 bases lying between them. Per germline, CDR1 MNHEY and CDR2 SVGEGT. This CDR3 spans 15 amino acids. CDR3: CASSYNPRGRYGYTF. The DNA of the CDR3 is TGTGCCAGCAGTTACAACCCCCGGGGACGCTATGGCTACACCTTC.

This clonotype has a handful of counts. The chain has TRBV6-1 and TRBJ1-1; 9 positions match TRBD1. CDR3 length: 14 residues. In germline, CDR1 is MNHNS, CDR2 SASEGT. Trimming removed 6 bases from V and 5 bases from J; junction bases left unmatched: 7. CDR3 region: CASRGTGLRTEAFF. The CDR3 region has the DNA TGTGCCAGCAGGGGGACAGGGCTGAGGACTGAAGCTTTCTTT.

Written as DNA, the CDR3 is TGCAGTGCTAGATTACCTTTAGATTACAATGAGCAGTTCTTC. Translated: CSARLPLDYNEQFF. This chain uses TRBV20-1 with TRBJ2-1; no clear D. The CDR3 is 14 residues long. Germline V gene data show CDR1 as DFQATT and CDR2 as SNEGSKA (reference sequence). Deletions cut 2 bases from V and 4 bases from J, with 12 bases between.

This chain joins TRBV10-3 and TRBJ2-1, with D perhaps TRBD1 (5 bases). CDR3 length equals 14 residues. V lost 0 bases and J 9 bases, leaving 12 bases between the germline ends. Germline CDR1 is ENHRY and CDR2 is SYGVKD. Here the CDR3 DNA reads TGTGCCATCAGTGAGTCGATGCAGGGAAGTGAGCAGTTCTTC. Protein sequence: CAISESMQGSEQFF.

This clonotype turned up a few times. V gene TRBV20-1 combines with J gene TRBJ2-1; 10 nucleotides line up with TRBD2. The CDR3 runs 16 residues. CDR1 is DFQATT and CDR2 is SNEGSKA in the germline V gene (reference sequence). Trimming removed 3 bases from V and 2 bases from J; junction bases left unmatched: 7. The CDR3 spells CSARTLAGVPYNEQFF. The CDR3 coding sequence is TGCAGTGCTAGGACTCTAGCGGGAGTCCCCTACAATGAGCAGTTCTTC.

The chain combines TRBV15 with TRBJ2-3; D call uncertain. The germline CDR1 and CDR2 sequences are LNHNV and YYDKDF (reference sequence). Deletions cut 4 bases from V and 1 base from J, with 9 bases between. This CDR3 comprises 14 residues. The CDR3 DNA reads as TGTGCCACCAGCAAAGATCGGGGCACAGATACGCAGTATTTT. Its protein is CATSKDRGTDTQYF.

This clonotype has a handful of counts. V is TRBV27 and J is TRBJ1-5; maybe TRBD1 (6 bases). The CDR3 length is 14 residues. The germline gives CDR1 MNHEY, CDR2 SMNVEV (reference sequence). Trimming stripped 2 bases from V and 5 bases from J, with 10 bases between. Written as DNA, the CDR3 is TGTGCCAGCAGTTTACAGGGGAGTTATCAGCCCCAGCATTTT. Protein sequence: CASSLQGSYQPQHF.

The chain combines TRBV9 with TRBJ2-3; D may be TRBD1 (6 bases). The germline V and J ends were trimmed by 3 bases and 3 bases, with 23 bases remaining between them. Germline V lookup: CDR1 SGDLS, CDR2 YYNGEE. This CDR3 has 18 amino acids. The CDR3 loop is CASSASPLRSGTTDTQYF. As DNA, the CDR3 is TGTGCCAGCAGCGCGAGCCCTCTCAGGTCGGGGACAACAGATACGCAGTATTTT. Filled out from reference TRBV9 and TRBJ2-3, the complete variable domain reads DSGVTQTPKHLITATGQRVTLRCSPRSGDLSVYWYQQSLDQGLQFLIQYYNGEERAKGNILERFSAQQFPDLHSELNLSSLELGDSALYFCASSASPLRSGTTDTQYFGPGTRLTVL.

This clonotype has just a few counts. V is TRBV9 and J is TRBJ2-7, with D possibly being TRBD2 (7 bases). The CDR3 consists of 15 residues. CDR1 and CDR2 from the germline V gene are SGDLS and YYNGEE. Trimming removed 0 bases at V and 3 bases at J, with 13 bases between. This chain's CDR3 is CASSVEGGGDYEQYF. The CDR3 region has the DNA TGTGCCAGCAGCGTAGAGGGGGGAGGGGACTACGAGCAGTACTTC.

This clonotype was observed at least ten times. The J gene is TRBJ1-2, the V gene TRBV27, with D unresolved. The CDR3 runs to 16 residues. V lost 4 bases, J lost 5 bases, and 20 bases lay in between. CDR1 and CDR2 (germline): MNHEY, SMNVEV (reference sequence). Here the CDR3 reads CASSSQYTARSYGYTF. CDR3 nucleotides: TGTGCCAGCAGTTCCCAGTACACGGCCCGATCATATGGCTACACCTTC.

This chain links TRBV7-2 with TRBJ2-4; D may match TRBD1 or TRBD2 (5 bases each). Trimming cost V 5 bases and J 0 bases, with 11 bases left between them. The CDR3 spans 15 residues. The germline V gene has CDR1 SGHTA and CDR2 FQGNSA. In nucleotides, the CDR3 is TGTGCCAGCAGCCTAGGGACCCTAGCCAAAAACATTCAGTACTTC. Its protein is CASSLGTLAKNIQYF.

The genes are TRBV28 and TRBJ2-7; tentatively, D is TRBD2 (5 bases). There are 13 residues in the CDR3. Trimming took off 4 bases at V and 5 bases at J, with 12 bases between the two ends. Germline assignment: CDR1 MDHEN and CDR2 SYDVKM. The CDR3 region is CASSSSTRDEQYF. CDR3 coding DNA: TGTGCCAGCAGTTCCTCAACTAGGGACGAGCAGTACTTC.

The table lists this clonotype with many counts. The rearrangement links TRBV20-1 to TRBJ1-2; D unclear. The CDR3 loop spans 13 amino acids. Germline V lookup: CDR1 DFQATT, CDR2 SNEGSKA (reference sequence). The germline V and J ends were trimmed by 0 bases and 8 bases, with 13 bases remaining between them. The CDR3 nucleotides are TGCAGTGCTAGAGATAGGTCCCTTGGAGGCTACACCTTC. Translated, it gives CSARDRSLGGYTF.

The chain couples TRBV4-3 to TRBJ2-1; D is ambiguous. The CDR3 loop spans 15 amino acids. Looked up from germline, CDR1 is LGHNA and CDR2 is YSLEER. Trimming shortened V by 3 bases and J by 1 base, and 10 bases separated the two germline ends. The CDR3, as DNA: TGCGCCAGCAGCCAGGAAGATCGTTCCTACAATGAGCAGTTCTTC. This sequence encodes CASSQEDRSYNEQFF.

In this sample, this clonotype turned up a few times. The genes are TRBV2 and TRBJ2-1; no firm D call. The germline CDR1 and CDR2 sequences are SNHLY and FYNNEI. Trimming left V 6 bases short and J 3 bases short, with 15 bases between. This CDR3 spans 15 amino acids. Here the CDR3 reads CASRPKLDDYNEQFF. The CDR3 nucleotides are TGTGCCAGCAGACCGAAGCTCGACGACTACAATGAGCAGTTCTTC.

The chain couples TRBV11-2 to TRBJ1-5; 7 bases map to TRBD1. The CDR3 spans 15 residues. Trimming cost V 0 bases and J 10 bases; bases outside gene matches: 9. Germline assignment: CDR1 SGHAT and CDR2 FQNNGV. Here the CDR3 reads CASSLDPRGTSPQHF. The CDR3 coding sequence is TGTGCCAGCAGCTTAGATCCCAGGGGGACTTCACCCCAGCATTTT.

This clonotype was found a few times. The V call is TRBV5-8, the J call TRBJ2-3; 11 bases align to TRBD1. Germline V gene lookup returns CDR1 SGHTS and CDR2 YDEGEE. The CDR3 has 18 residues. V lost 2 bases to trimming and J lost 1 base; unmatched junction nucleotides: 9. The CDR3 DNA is TGTGCCAGCAGCTTAGGGACAGGGGGGCCACGTCGCACAGATACGCAGTATTTT. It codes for CASSLGTGGPRRTDTQYF. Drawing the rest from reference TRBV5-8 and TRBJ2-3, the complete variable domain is EAGVTQSPTHLIKTRGQQATLRCSPISGHTSVYWYQQALGLGLQFLLWYDEGEERNRGNFPPRFSGRQFPNYSSELNVNALELEDSALYLCASSLGTGGPRRTDTQYFGPGTRLTVL.

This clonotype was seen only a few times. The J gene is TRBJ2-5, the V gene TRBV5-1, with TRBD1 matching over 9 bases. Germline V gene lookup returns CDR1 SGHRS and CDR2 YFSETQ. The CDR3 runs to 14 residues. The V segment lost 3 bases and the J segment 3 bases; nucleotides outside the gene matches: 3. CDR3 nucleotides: TGCGCCAGCAGCTCCGGGACAGGGAAAGAGACCCAGTACTTC. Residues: CASSSGTGKETQYF.

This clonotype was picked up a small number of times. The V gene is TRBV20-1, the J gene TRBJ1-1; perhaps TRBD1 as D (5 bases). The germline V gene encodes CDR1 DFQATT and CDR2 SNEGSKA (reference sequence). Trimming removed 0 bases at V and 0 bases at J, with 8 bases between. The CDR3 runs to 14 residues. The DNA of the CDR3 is TGCAGTGCTAGAGAAGGGACGGTGAACACTGAAGCTTTCTTT. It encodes CSAREGTVNTEAFF.

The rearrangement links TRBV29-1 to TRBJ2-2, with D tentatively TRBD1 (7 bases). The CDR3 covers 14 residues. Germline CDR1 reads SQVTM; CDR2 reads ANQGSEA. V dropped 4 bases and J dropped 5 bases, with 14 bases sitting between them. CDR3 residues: CSVARPGGTGELFF. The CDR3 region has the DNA TGCAGCGTTGCACGGCCAGGGGGGACCGGGGAGCTGTTTTTT.